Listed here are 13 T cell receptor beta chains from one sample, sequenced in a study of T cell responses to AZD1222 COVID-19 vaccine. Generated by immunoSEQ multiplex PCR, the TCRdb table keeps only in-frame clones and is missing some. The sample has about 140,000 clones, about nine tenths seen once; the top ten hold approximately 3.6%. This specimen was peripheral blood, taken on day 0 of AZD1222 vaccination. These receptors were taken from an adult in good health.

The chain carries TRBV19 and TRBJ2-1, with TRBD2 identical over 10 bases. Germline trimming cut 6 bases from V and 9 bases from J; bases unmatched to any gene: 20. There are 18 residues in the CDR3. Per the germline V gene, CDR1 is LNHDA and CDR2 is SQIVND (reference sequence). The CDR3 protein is CASSKGAESGRAGVEQFF. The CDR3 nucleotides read TGTGCCAGTAGCAAGGGAGCAGAAAGCGGGAGGGCGGGGGTTGAGCAGTTCTTC.

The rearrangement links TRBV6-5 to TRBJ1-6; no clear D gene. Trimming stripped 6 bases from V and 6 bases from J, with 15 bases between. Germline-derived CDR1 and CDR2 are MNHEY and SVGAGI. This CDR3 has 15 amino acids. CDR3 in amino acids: CASRAAQATNSPLHF. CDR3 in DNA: TGTGCCAGCAGGGCCGCTCAGGCCACTAATTCACCCCTCCACTTT.

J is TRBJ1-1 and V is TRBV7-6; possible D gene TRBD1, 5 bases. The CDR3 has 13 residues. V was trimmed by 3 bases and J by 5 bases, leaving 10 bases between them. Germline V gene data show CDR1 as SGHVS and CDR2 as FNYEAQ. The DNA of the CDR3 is TGTGCCAGCAGCTTCTTGGGGGGGACTGAAGCTTTCTTT. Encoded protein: CASSFLGGTEAFF.

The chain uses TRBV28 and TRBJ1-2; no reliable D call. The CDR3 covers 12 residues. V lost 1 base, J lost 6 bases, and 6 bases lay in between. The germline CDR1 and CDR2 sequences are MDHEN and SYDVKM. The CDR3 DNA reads TGTGCCAGCAGTTTATTGCCCCATGGCTACACCTTC. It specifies CASSLLPHGYTF.

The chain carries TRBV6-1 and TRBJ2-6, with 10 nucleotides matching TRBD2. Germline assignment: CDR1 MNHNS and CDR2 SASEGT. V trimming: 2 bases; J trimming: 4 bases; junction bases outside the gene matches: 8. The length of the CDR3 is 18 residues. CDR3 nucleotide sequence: TGTGCCAGCAGTGAAATTGGGCTAGCGGGGGTAGGGGCCAACGTCCTGACTTTC. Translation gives CASSEIGLAGVGANVLTF.

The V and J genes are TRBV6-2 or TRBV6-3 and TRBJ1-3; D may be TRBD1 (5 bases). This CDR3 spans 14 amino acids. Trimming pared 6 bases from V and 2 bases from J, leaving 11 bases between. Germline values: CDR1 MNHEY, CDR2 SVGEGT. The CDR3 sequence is CASSVRQTGNTIYF. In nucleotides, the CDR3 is TGTGCCAGCAGCGTCCGACAGACTGGAAACACCATATATTTT.

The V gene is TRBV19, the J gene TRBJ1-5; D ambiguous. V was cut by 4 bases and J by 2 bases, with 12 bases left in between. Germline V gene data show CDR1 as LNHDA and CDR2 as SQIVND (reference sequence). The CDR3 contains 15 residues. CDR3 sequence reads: CASSSGVLGNQPQHF. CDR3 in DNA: TGTGCCAGTAGTAGCGGGGTGTTGGGCAATCAGCCCCAGCATTTT.

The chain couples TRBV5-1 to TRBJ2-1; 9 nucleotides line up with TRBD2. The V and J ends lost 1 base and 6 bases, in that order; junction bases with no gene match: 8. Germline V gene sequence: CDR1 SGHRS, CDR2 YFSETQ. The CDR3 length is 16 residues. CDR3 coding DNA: TGCGCCAGCAGCTTGTCGCCGGGACTAGCACGCAATGAGCAGTTCTTC. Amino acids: CASSLSPGLARNEQFF.

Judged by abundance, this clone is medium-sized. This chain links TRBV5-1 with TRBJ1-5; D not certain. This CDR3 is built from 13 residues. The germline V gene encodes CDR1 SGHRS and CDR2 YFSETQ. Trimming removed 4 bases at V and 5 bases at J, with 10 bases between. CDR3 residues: CASSPEGDQPQHF. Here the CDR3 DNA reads TGCGCCAGCAGCCCGGAGGGCGATCAGCCCCAGCATTTT. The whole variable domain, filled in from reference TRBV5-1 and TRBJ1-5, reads KAGVTQTPRYLIKTRGQQVTLSCSPISGHRSVSWYQQTPGQGLQFLFEYFSETQRNKGNFPGRFSGRQFSNSRSEMNVSTLELGDSALYLCASSPEGDQPQHFGDGTRLSIL.

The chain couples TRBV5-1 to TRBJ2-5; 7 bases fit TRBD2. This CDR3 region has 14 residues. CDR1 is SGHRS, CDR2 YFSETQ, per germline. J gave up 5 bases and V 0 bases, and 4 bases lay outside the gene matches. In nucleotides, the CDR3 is TGCGCCAGCAGCTTGGGGCGGGAGAAGGAGACCCAGTACTTC. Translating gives CASSLGREKETQYF.

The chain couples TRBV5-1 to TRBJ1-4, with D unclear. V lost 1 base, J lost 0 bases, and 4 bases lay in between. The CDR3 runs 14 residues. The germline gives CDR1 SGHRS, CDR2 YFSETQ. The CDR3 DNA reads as TGCGCCAGCAGCTTGTCAGCAACTAATGAAAAACTGTTTTTT. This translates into CASSLSATNEKLFF.

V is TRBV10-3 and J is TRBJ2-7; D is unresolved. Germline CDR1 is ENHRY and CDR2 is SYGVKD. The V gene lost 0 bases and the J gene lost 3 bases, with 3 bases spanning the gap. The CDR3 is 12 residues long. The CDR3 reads CAISESDYEQYF. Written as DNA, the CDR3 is TGTGCCATCAGTGAGTCTGACTACGAGCAGTACTTC.

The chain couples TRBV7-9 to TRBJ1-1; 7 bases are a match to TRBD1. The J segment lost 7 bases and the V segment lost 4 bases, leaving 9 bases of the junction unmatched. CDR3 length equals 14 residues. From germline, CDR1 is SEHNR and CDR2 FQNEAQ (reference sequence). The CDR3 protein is CASSSNRGGGEAFF. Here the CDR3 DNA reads TGTGCCAGCAGCTCCAACAGGGGAGGGGGTGAAGCTTTCTTT.